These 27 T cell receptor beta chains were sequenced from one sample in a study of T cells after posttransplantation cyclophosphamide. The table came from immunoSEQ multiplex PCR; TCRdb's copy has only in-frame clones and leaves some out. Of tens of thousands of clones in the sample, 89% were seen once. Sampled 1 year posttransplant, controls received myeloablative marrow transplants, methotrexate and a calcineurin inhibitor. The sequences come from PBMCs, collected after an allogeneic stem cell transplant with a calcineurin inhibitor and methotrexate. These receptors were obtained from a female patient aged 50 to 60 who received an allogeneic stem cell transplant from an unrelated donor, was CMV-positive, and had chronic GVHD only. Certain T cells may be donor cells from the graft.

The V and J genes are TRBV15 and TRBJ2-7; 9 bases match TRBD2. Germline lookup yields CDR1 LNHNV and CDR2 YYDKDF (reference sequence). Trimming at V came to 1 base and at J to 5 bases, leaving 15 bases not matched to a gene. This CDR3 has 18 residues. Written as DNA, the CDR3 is TGTGCCACCAGCAGAGTCCGTTTAGGCGGGAGGGCCACCCACGAGCAGTACTTC. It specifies CATSRVRLGGRATHEQYF. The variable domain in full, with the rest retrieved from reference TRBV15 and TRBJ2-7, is DAMVIQNPRYQVTQFGKPVTLSCSQTLNHNVMYWYQQKSSQAPKLLFHYYDKDFNNEADTPDNFQSRRPNTSFCFLDIRSPGLGDTAMYLCATSRVRLGGRATHEQYFGPGTRLTVT.

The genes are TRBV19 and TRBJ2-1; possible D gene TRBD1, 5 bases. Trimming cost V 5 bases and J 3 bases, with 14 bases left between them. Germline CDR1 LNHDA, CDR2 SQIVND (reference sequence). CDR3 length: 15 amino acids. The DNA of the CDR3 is TGTGCCAGTAGTGTGACCACCCAGGGCTACAATGAGCAGTTCTTC. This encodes CASSVTTQGYNEQFF.

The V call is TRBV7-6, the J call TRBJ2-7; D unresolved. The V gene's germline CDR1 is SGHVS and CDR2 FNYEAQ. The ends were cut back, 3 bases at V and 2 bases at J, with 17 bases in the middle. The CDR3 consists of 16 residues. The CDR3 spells CASSFSSYAVPYEQYF. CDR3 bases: TGTGCCAGCAGCTTTAGTTCGTATGCGGTCCCCTACGAGCAGTACTTC.

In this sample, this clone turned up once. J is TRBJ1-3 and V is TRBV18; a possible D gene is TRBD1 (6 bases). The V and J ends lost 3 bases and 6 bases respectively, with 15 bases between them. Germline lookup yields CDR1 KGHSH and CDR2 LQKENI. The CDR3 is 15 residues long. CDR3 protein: CASSPVRHRENTIYF. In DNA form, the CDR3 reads TGTGCCAGCTCACCGGTCCGGCACAGGGAAAACACCATATATTTT.

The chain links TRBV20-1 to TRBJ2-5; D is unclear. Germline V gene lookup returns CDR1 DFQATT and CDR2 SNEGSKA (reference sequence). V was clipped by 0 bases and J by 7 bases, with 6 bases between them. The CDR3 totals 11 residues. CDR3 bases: TGCAGTGCTAGAGAAACTTCGACCCAGTACTTC. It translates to CSARETSTQYF.

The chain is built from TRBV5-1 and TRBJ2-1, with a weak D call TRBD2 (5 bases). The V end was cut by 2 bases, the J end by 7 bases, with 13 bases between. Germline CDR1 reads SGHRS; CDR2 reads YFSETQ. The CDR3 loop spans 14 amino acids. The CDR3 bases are TGCGCCAGCAGCTTCGGACTCCAAGTGAATGAGCAGTTCTTC. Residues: CASSFGLQVNEQFF.

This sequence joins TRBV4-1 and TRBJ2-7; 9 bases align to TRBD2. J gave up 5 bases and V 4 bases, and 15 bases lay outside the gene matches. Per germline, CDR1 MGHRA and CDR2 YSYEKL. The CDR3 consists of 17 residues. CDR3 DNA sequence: TGCGCCAGCAGCCTCCGCGGTGCGGGGGGGGGATTCCACGAGCAGTACTTC. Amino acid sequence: CASSLRGAGGGFHEQYF.

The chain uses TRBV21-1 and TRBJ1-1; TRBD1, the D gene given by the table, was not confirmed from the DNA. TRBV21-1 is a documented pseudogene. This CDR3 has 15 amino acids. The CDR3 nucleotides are TGTGCCAGCAGCACCTACAGGTTTCTGAACACTGAAGCTTTCTTT. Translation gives CASSTYRFLNTEAFF.

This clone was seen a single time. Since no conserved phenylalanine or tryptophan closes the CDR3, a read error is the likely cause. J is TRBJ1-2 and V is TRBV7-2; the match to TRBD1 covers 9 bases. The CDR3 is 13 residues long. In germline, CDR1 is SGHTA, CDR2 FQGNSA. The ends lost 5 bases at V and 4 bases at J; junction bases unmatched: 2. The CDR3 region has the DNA TGTGCCAGCAGCGCGGGACAGGGCTATGGCTACACCTCC. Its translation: CASSAGQGYGYTS.

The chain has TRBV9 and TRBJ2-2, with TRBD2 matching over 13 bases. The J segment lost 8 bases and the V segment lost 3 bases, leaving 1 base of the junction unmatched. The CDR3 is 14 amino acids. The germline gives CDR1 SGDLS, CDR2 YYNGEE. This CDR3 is CASSGGLAGGELFF. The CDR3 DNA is TGTGCCAGCAGCGGGGGACTAGCGGGAGGGGAGCTGTTTTTT.

Here the CDR3 reads CASSSGGSEKLFF. The CDR3 nucleotides are TGCGCCAGCAGCTCAGGGGGTAGTGAAAAACTGTTTTTT. The genes are TRBV5-1 and TRBJ1-4; TRBD1 agrees at 7 bases. Germline CDR1 is SGHRS and CDR2 is YFSETQ. V gave up 3 bases and J gave up 7 bases; unmatched junction bases: 3. The CDR3 loop spans 13 amino acids.

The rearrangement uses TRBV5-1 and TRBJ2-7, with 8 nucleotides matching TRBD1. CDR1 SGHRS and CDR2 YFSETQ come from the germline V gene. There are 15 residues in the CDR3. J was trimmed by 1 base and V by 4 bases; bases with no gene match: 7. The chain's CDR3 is CASSHTGGLSYEQYF. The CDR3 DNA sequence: TGCGCCAGCAGCCACACAGGGGGTTTATCCTACGAGCAGTACTTC.

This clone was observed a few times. CDR3 nucleotides: TGTGCCAGCAGCGGCAGGAGAGGGGGTGAAGCTTTCTTT. This encodes CASSGRRGGEAFF. The chain couples TRBV28 to TRBJ1-1; D is possibly TRBD1 (6 bases). Trimming removed 6 bases from V and 7 bases from J, with 15 bases in between. Germline CDR1 is MDHEN and CDR2 is SYDVKM. The CDR3 consists of 13 residues.

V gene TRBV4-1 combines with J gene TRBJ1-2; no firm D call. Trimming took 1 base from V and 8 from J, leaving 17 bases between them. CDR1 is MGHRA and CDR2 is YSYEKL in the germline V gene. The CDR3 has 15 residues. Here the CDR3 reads CASSQGAPAGAGYTF. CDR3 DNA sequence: TGCGCCAGCAGCCAAGGAGCCCCCGCCGGAGCAGGCTACACCTTC.

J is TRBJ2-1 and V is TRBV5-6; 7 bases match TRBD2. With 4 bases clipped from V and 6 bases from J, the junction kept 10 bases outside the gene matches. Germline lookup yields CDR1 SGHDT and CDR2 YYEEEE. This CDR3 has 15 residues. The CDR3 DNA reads TGTGCCAGCAGCGCCGAGCGGGATATTCGCAATGAGCAGTTCTTC. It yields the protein CASSAERDIRNEQFF.

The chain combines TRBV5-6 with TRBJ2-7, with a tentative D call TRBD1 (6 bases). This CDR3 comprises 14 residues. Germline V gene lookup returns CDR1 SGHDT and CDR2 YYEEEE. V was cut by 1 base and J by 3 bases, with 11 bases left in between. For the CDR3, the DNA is TGTGCCAGCAGCTTGACAGGGTTAGACTACGAGCAGTACTTC. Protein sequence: CASSLTGLDYEQYF.

CDR3 DNA: TGCAGCGTCTCTTACAGGGGGCCCACCGAGCAGTACTTC. Its translation: CSVSYRGPTEQYF. This chain links TRBV29-1 with TRBJ2-7; 9 bases agree with TRBD1. The CDR3 covers 13 residues. V lost 6 bases to trimming and J lost 6 bases; unmatched junction nucleotides: 9. The germline CDR1 and CDR2 sequences are SQVTM and ANQGSEA.

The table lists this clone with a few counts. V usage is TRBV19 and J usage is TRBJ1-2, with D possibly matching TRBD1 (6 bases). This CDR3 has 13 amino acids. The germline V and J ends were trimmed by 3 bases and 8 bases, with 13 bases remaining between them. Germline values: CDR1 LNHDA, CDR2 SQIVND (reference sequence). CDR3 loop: CASSITGLEGYTF. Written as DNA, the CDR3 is TGTGCCAGTAGTATCACAGGGTTGGAGGGCTACACCTTC.

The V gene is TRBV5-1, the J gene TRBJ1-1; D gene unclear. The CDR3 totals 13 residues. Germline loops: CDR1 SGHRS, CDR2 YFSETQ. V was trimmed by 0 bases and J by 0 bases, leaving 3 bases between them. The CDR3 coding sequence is TGCGCCAGCAGCTTGGCATTGAACACTGAAGCTTTCTTT. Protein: CASSLALNTEAFF.

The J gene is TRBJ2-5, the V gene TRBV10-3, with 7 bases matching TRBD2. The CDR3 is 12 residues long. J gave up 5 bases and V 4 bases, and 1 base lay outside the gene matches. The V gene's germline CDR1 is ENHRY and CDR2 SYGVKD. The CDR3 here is CAISVGGETQYF. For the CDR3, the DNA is TGTGCCATCAGTGTGGGGGGGGAGACCCAGTACTTC.

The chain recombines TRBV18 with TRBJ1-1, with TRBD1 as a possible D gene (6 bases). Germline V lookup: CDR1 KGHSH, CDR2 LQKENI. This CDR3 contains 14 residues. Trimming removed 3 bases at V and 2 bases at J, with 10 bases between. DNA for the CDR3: TGTGCCAGCTCACCTGGACAGTCCAACACTGAAGCTTTCTTT. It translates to CASSPGQSNTEAFF. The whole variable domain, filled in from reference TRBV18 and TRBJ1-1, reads NAGVMQNPRHLVRRRGQEARLRCSPMKGHSHVYWYRQLPEEGLKFMVYLQKENIIDESGMPKERFSAEFPKEGPSILRIQQVVRGDSAAYFCASSPGQSNTEAFFGQGTRLTVV.

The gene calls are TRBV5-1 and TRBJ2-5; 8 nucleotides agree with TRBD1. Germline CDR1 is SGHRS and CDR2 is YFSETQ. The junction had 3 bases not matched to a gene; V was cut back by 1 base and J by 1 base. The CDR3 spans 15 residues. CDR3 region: CASSLSGGSQETQYF. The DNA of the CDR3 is TGCGCCAGCAGCTTGTCAGGGGGCTCCCAAGAGACCCAGTACTTC.

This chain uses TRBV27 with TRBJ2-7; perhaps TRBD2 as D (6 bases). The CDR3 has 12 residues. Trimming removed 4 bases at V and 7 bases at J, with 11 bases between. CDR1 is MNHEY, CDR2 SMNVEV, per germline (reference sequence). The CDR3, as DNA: TGTGCCAGCAGTTGGAGGGGTGCAGAGCAGTACTTC. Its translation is CASSWRGAEQYF.

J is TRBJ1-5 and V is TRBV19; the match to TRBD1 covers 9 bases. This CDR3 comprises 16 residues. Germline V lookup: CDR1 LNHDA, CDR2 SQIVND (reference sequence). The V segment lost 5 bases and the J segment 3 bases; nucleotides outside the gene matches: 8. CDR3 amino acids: CASSPRDRGNNQPQHF. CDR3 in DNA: TGTGCCAGTAGTCCGCGCGACAGGGGGAACAATCAGCCCCAGCATTTT.

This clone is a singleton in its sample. CDR3 protein: CASRTTSGEQYF. DNA of the CDR3: TGTGCCAGCAGGACAACATCAGGCGAGCAGTACTTC. The J gene is TRBJ2-7, the V gene TRBV6-1; D not certain. Deletions cut 6 bases from V and 6 bases from J, with 12 bases between. The CDR3 extends over 12 amino acids. Germline V lookup: CDR1 MNHNS, CDR2 SASEGT.

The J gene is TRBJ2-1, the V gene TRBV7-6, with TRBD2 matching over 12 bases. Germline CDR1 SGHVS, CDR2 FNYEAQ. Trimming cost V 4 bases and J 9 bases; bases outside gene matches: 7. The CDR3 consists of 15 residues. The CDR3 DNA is TGTGCCAGCAGCTCGACTAGCGGGAGCACTGGTGAGCAGTTCTTC. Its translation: CASSSTSGSTGEQFF.

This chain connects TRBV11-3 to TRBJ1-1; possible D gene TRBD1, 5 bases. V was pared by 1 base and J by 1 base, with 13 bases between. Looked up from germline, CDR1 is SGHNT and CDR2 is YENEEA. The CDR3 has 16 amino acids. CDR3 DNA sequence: TGTGCCAGCAGCTTAGGTACCACAGGAAGGAACACTGAAGCTTTCTTT. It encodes CASSLGTTGRNTEAFF. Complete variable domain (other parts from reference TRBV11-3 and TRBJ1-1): EAGVVQSPRYKIIEKKQPVAFWCNPISGHNTLYWYLQNLGQGPELLIRYENEEAVDDSQLPKDRFSAERLKGVDSTLKIQPAELGDSAVYLCASSLGTTGRNTEAFFGQGTRLTVV.